The 6 T cell receptor beta chains reported below all come from one sample, sequenced in a study of shared clonotypes between healthy human individuals. Data came from immunoSEQ multiplex PCR; TCRdb stores just in-frame clones and leaves some out. The sample contains roughly 2,300,000 clones, 85% to 95% of which appear only once. Input material: naive CD4+ T cells from PBMCs. Stated subset: CD45RA+ positively selected. The receptor set was obtained from a man aged 18-30 years in good health. Some clones in this sample may be carry-over from other donors' samples.

The chain employs TRBV6-6 and TRBJ2-1, with no clear D. Trimming shortened V by 6 bases and J by 6 bases, and 6 bases separated the two germline ends. Looked up from germline, CDR1 is MNHNY and CDR2 is SVGAGI (reference sequence). CDR3 length equals 11 residues. CDR3 nucleotides: TGTGCCAGCAGCCATAGCAATGAGCAGTTCTTC. Translating it yields CASSHSNEQFF.

The chain uses TRBV30 and TRBJ2-7, with D hard to call. Trimming removed 1 base from V and 3 bases from J, with 7 bases in between. Germline CDR1 and CDR2: GTSNPN and SVGIG (reference sequence). The CDR3 sequence is 12 residues long. The CDR3 here is CAWSEAFYEQYF. CDR3 bases: TGTGCCTGGAGTGAGGCCTTCTACGAGCAGTACTTC.

Concerning this clone itself: Other nucleotide sequences from this sample produce the same CDR3. This chain links TRBV7-9 with TRBJ1-5; D possibly corresponds to TRBD1 (5 bases). V lost 1 base and J 5 bases, leaving 6 bases between the germline ends. CDR3 length: 13 residues. Looked up from germline, CDR1 is SEHNR and CDR2 is FQNEAQ (reference sequence). The DNA of the CDR3 is TGTGCCAGCAGCTTAGAAGGGGATCAGCCCCAGCATTTT. It encodes CASSLEGDQPQHF.

The chain couples TRBV7-9 to TRBJ1-1; 7 positions match TRBD1. The CDR3 has 14 amino acids. The V and J ends lost 4 bases and 6 bases, in that order; junction bases with no gene match: 8. Per the germline V gene, CDR1 is SEHNR and CDR2 is FQNEAQ (reference sequence). The CDR3 nucleotides read TGTGCCAGCAGCTATCTACGAACAGGGGCTGAAGCTTTCTTT. Residues: CASSYLRTGAEAFF.

The V and J genes are TRBV7-9 and TRBJ1-1; the D gene is possibly TRBD1 (5 bases). Trimming took 5 bases from V and 6 from J, leaving 13 bases between them. This CDR3 contains 13 residues. Germline V CDR1 and CDR2: SEHNR, FQNEAQ (reference sequence). The DNA of the CDR3 is TGTGCCAGCAGCCCTCAAGGGGCATCTGAAGCTTTCTTT. It encodes CASSPQGASEAFF.

The chain couples TRBV28 to TRBJ1-5; a weak D match, TRBD1 (5 bases). The CDR3 is 12 amino acids. V dropped 2 bases and J dropped 15 bases, with 14 bases sitting between them. Germline CDR1 reads MDHEN; CDR2 reads SYDVKM. The CDR3 protein is CASSLVGGARHF. The CDR3 bases are TGTGCCAGCAGTTTAGTCGGCGGGGCCAGGCATTTT.